This is a list of T cell receptor beta chains from one sample in a study of identical twins. TCRdb itself ran the 5' RACE reads through MiXCR, one entry per CDR3 protein. The table lists roughly 1.6 million distinct CDR3 sequences, more than 30% of them singletons. Material for sequencing was cord blood. The receptors shown here come from a newborn girl in good health. Both conserved end residues are part of each CDR3.

CDR3aa	len	j_gene	v_gene
CASSATGGVVAEKLFF	16	TRBJ1-4	TRBV12-3/TRBV12-4
CASRETSGSETQYF	14	TRBJ2-5	TRBV28
CASSPRRGPGYEQYF	15	-	TRBV7-8
CASSLAGQGFPEAFF	15	TRBJ1-1	TRBV7-6
CASSLDLFGYTF	12	TRBJ1-2	TRBV12-3/TRBV12-4
CASSQDGQRGRRTGELFF	18	TRBJ2-2	TRBV4-1
CAINPGLGNTIYF	13	TRBJ1-3	TRBV10-3
CAISESIGGRGQETQYF	17	TRBJ2-5	TRBV10-3
CASSFHRGETEAFF	14	TRBJ1-1	TRBV27
CASSLFDNEQYF	12	TRBJ2-5	TRBV7-2
CASSQDHADFDTEAFF	16	TRBJ1-1	TRBV14
CASSELTPSERYF	13	TRBJ2-4	TRBV12-3/TRBV12-4
CSARGHYTKNIQYF	14	TRBJ2-4	TRBV20-1
CATTSGLAGYNEQYF	15	TRBJ2-7	TRBV15
CASSRGLHSTDTQYF	15	TRBJ2-3	TRBV11-2
CAWSVNEQFF	10	TRBJ2-1	TRBV30
CSARDPSGPYEQYF	14	-	TRBV20-1
CSARDLPGLAREQFF	15	TRBJ2-1	TRBV20-1
CASSPRDGITDTQYF	15	TRBJ2-3	TRBV3-1
CASRIQGIAGELFF	14	TRBJ2-2	TRBV27
CASSFGTEGEQFF	13	TRBJ2-1	TRBV5-6
CASSSHGGPPYEQYF	15	TRBJ2-7	TRBV7-2
CASSYGVGGKNIQYF	15	TRBJ2-4	TRBV7-2
CASSLVAGVLAGTDTQYF	18	TRBJ2-3	TRBV5-6
CASSLFPGSNQPQHF	15	TRBJ1-5	TRBV5-1
CSARVRGYSNQPQHF	15	TRBJ1-5	TRBV20-1
CASSLSGRNNSPLHF	15	TRBJ1-6	TRBV7-2
CSVEMGQGVTQYF	13	TRBJ2-3	TRBV29-1
CASSARDYEQYF	12	TRBJ2-7	TRBV5-1
CAIRDVGNQPQHF	13	TRBJ1-5	TRBV24-1
CAITGPGEGGYTF	13	TRBJ1-2	TRBV10-3
CASSLGRRSLRTDTQYF	17	TRBJ2-3	TRBV5-1
CASSLFSSLLALGDYNEQFF	20	TRBJ2-1	TRBV7-9
CASSLAGVGTDTRYF	15	TRBJ2-3	TRBV2
CASSLVATWGKLFF	14	TRBJ1-4	TRBV7-9
CASSREDTQYF	11	TRBJ2-3	TRBV5-1
CASSRYKETYGYTF	14	TRBJ1-2	TRBV7-2
CASRRTGGGNTIYF	14	TRBJ1-3	TRBV2
CASSQVGLAGGQYF	14	TRBJ2-5	TRBV4-2
CASSWSGGLSSYNEQFF	17	TRBJ2-1	TRBV12-3/TRBV12-4
CASSHPTGTLVSQYF	15	TRBJ2-5	TRBV3-1
CSARKGPAPEAFF	13	TRBJ1-1	TRBV20-1
CASSAVRGTGNTIYF	15	TRBJ1-3	TRBV12-3/TRBV12-4
CASSSLYRGRTFF	13	TRBJ1-1	TRBV7-9
CASSSWGPSYEQYF	14	TRBJ2-7	TRBV27
CASSSRDSPNYGYTF	15	TRBJ1-2	TRBV7-9
CASSQGLIHEQYF	13	TRBJ2-7	TRBV4-1
CAASGTNTEAFF	12	TRBJ1-1	TRBV10-3
CASRQAQMGLTSYNEQFF	18	TRBJ2-1	TRBV12-3/TRBV12-4
CASSPSTYEQFF	12	TRBJ2-1	TRBV5-1
CASSLTDRARAYGYTF	16	TRBJ1-2	TRBV5-1